This TCR beta chain was identified during a study (dated by TCRdb to about 2015). Regarding the complete study: The study set out to test whether tumor-infiltrating Tregs in breast cancer get recruited from blood Tregs or are instead converted in situ from other CD4+ T cell subsets.

Here is what the overall study found, with its caveats: The TCR gene usage of tumor memory CD4+ T cells clustered together with blood and lymph node memory CD4+ cells and with lymph node naive CD4+ cells. Validation in the larger cohort was restricted to a single TCR beta V-J rearrangement rather than whole repertoires. The TCR alpha and beta sequences of tumor-infiltrating Tregs showed the greatest overlap with tumor naive CD4+ T cells, followed by blood naive CD4+ T cells.

Cells that were CD4+CD25+CD127-/low were the ones isolated as Tregs. Tregs, naive and memory CD4+ T cells from tumor, blood and ipsilateral draining lymph nodes of a handful of breast cancer patients underwent full-length TCR alpha and beta sequencing. Tumor tissue and lymph nodes from ipsilateral axillary dissection were perfused with PBS, minced and digested with collagenase I and hyaluronidase. A purity exceeding 90% was confirmed by FACS for the sorted cell populations. Per the germline V gene, SGHTA is the CDR1 and FQGNSA is the CDR2. Measured from the cysteine to the phenylalanine, the CDR3 is 15 residues long. The only DNA kept is the CDR3, 45 bases in frame from the first base. After removal of 1 base from V and 3 bases from J, the junction retains 4 bases not matched to a gene. Full-length TCR variable regions were amplified by 5' RACE PCR with constant-region reverse primers, followed by semi-nested PCR with Nested Universal Primer A. The ReliaPrep RNA Cell Miniprep System was used to extract total RNA, which was then reverse transcribed into 5'RACE-ready cDNA with the SMARTer RACE 5'/3' Kit. Multiplex adaptors were used to barcode the full-length TCR alpha and beta libraries, which were then sequenced on an Illumina MiSeq. The original pipeline was this. For each of nine subset-tissue groups, sequencing data from the five patients were pooled, and the groups were then compared using unsupervised clustering of TCR gene usage. The Morisita-Horn index, with shared sequences weighted by their contribution to each repertoire, was used to calculate repertoire similarity. In TCRdb, the public reads were trimmed at Q25 with fastp and aligned with MiXCR, with productive beta chains retained. Rows matching on CDR3 protein sequence are summarized as one entry with the most common DNA and genes. The authors' filters were not applied to this entry. Counted in this sample were tens of thousands of distinct CDR3 sequences; around 24% of them appeared once. The ten largest clones add up to around 2% of the sample.

This clonotype has more than one count but fewer than ten. Its antigen is still unknown. There are no base qualities to consult, and no much larger clone falls within one base. The clonotype comes from a female donor with breast cancer. Recombination joined TRBV7-2 with TRBJ2-3; 7 bases in the junction line up with TRBD1. The material sequenced was tumor-infiltrating Tregs sorted from the breast tumor. The encoded CDR3 is CASSLGQGETDTQYF. Read as DNA, the sequence is TGTGCCAGCAGCTTAGGGCAGGGGGAGACAGATACGCAGTATTTT.